Each of the 4 T cell receptor beta chains below was sequenced from the same sample in a study of cytomegalovirus exposure and HLA in healthy donors. Both 60 Vbeta primers and 13 Jbeta primers went into the PCR. The repertoire was sequenced with immunoSEQ multiplex PCR; TCRdb's copy has only in-frame clones and lacks some. The data contain about 140,000 clones, over 70% of them seen just once; the ten biggest clones take up 4.5% to 6.5%. Sequences were obtained from PBMCs. These TCRs come from a male donor in good health and CMV-seronegative.

The chain links TRBV2 to TRBJ2-7; TRBD1 agrees at 7 bases. CDR1 and CDR2 from the germline V gene are SNHLY and FYNNEI. The CDR3 runs to 14 residues. The V and J ends lost 4 bases and 6 bases, in that order; junction bases with no gene match: 9. The CDR3 DNA follows: TGTGCCAGCAGTGGAGACAGGGCCGGTCGCGAGCAGTACTTC. Its translation is CASSGDRAGREQYF.

This rearrangement joins TRBV30 to TRBJ1-5; 8 nucleotides align to TRBD1. This CDR3 is built from 14 residues. The J segment lost 7 bases and the V segment lost 2 bases, leaving 7 bases of the junction unmatched. In germline, CDR1 is GTSNPN, CDR2 SVGIG (reference sequence). The CDR3: CAWSLGQAEQPQHF. DNA for the CDR3: TGTGCCTGGAGTCTGGGACAGGCCGAGCAGCCCCAGCATTTT. The full variable domain, rest sourced from reference TRBV30 and TRBJ1-5, is SQTIHQWPATLVQPVGSPLSLECTVEGTSNPNLYWYRQAAGRGLQLLFYSVGIGQISSEVPQNLSASRPQDRQFILSSKKLLLSDSGFYLCAWSLGQAEQPQHFGDGTRLSIL.

The CDR3, as DNA: TGTGCCAGCAGTTATGACACCTACAATGAGCAGTTCTTC. Translating it yields CASSYDTYNEQFF. This sequence joins TRBV6-6 and TRBJ2-1; D is uncertain. Trimming took 3 bases from V and 2 from J, leaving 5 bases between them. This CDR3 spans 13 amino acids. Germline CDR1 reads MNHNY; CDR2 reads SVGAGI (reference sequence).

The chain couples TRBV6-5 to TRBJ1-1, with D possibly matching TRBD1 (6 bases). This CDR3 spans 11 amino acids. Per germline, CDR1 MNHEY and CDR2 SVGAGI. Deletions cut 6 bases from V and 8 bases from J, with 10 bases between. CDR3 amino acids: CASSRGQEAFF. CDR3 nucleotides: TGTGCCAGCAGCAGAGGACAGGAAGCTTTCTTT.